These T cell receptor beta chains were read from a single sample in a study of vaccination and CD4 T cells after COVID-19. TCRdb called the PCR reads again in MiXCR, with one record for every CDR3 protein. The table has around 19,000 distinct CDR3 sequences, around 30% seen once; the top ten hold roughly 18%. These TCRs' antigens remain unknown. Sample: cultured CD4+ T cells from blood. The receptors come from a human donor with COVID-19. Both conserved end residues are part of each CDR3.

V gene | CDR3 protein
TRBV5-4 | CASSLAGAGSSDTQYF
TRBV6-2/TRBV6-3 | CASRGRWASYEQYF
TRBV12-3/TRBV12-4 | CASSLRNGRGYTF
TRBV12-3/TRBV12-4 | CASSSGQFSYNEQFF
TRBV7-2 | CASSSGLAGGQETQYF
TRBV4-2 | CASSQATSGGAGETQYF
TRBV5-1 | CASKSGTGAGELFF
TRBV6-5 | CASSYSNNLSDVTPLHF
TRBV12-3/TRBV12-4 | CASRTGGRYTF
TRBV6-1 | CASSAFSGNTIYF
TRBV28 | CASSLWGQGFNYGYTF
TRBV6-1 | CASTKKGQGALVSTGELFF
TRBV7-2 | CASSTNEAAGGYTF
TRBV20-1 | CSARDIDSLHGAFF
TRBV12-3/TRBV12-4 | CASSLGVTQHF
TRBV20-1 | CSAPTSGGGVTGELFF
TRBV5-4 | CASSVRAGGLYEQYF
TRBV5-4 | CASSRGQGTQETQYF
TRBV7-2 | CASSFGSSSYEQYF
TRBV5-8 | CASSFGTGTRFNEKLFF
TRBV20-1 | CSAAVAGGRETQYF
TRBV10-3 | CAISADSSYEQYF
TRBV7-2 | CASSFYNRGLGEKLFF
TRBV2 | CASSSLGSSEQYF
TRBV5-1 | CASSRTGVGETQYF
TRBV7-2 | CASSLRTGANTGELFF
TRBV5-4 | CASSLGPNTGELFF
TRBV12-3/TRBV12-4 | CASSLESKGVQPQHF
TRBV20-1 | CSARDERGGEKLFF
TRBV21-1 | CASIHLDGPQSGEGLFF
TRBV5-1 | CASSNPGQGLNTEAFF
TRBV14 | CASSRDKTQYF
TRBV10-3 | CAISPGTTNEKLFF
TRBV5-1 | CASSAALGKTGELFF
TRBV11-3 | CASSHPSRASLMLETQYF
TRBV20-1 | CSARDQGGFQETQYF
TRBV2 | CASRTGGAETQYF
TRBV2 | CASSVYGGNQPQHF
TRBV20-1 | CSARGGTGGYEQYF
TRBV30 | CAWSGDRGNYGYTF
TRBV5-1 | CASSPAGGIGDEQYF
TRBV6-1 | CASSARDRAYEQYF
TRBV7-9 | CASSLRDRGHSPLHF
TRBV6-2/TRBV6-3 | CASSNPNQPQHF
TRBV7-2 | CVSSFGGNTEAFF
TRBV7-2 | CASSPGQHLNTEAFF
TRBV3-1 | CASSQVQNYGYTF
TRBV7-3 | CASSRGEARELFF
TRBV7-2 | CASSQGLGFNSPLHF
TRBV6-5 | CASSSFGGQGNEQYF